What follows are 7 T cell receptor beta chains derived from one specimen sequenced in a study of T cell responses to AZD1222 COVID-19 vaccine. Profiled with immunoSEQ multiplex PCR; TCRdb holds only in-frame clones, not every one. The data contain 77,000 or so clones, approximately 90% of them singletons. The sequenced sample was peripheral blood, obtained on day 0 of AZD1222 vaccination. These receptors originate from an adult in good health.

The V call is TRBV24-1, the J call TRBJ2-1, with D tentatively TRBD2 (6 bases). The V gene's germline CDR1 is KGHDR and CDR2 SFDVKD. This CDR3 has 15 residues. V was shortened by 5 bases and J by 0 bases, with 10 bases between the two germline ends. This chain's CDR3 is CATSGRGNSYNEQFF. CDR3 bases: TGTGCCACCAGTGGACGGGGGAACTCCTACAATGAGCAGTTCTTC.

This chain connects TRBV7-2 to TRBJ2-5; TRBD1 might be the D (6 bases). Germline assignment: CDR1 SGHTA and CDR2 FQGNSA. The V and J ends lost 6 bases and 2 bases respectively, with 13 bases between them. The CDR3 is 14 residues long. The CDR3 sequence: CASRSDRGQETQYF. DNA for the CDR3: TGTGCCAGCAGGTCCGATAGGGGGCAAGAGACCCAGTACTTC.

V gene TRBV7-6 combines with J gene TRBJ1-3; D is ambiguous. Deletions cut 5 bases from V and 0 bases from J, with 14 bases between. The germline CDR1 and CDR2 sequences are SGHVS and FNYEAQ. CDR3 length: 16 residues. The CDR3, as DNA: TGTGCCAGCAGCGAGATGGGGTCGGACTCTGGAAACACCATATATTTT. It is translated as CASSEMGSDSGNTIYF.

The chain is built from TRBV4-1 and TRBJ2-5; D remains unclear. The V gene's germline CDR1 is MGHRA and CDR2 YSYEKL. Trimming stripped 1 base from V and 3 bases from J, with 9 bases between. The CDR3 consists of 14 residues. The CDR3 DNA sequence: TGCGCCAGCAGCCAAGGTTGGGTGGAAGAGACCCAGTACTTC. It translates to CASSQGWVEETQYF.

The rearrangement uses TRBV6-1 and TRBJ2-3; tentatively, D is TRBD1 (6 bases). Germline V gene data show CDR1 as MNHNS and CDR2 as SASEGT. Trimming left V 1 base short and J 2 bases short, with 10 bases between. CDR3 size: 15 residues. The CDR3 sequence: CASSEGYRVTDTQYF. The CDR3 bases are TGTGCCAGCAGTGAAGGTTACAGGGTCACAGATACGCAGTATTTT.

The V and J genes are TRBV28 and TRBJ1-3; the match to TRBD1 covers 9 bases. J lost 3 bases, V lost 6 bases, and 9 bases had no gene match. CDR3 length: 16 amino acids. Germline V gene sequence: CDR1 MDHEN, CDR2 SYDVKM. CDR3 protein: CASSPWGQGVGNTIYF. The CDR3 region has the DNA TGTGCCAGCAGCCCCTGGGGACAGGGAGTTGGAAACACCATATATTTT.

This chain links TRBV7-3 with TRBJ2-1; 8 bases line up with TRBD2. The CDR3 has 15 amino acids. Per germline, CDR1 SGHTA and CDR2 FQGTGA. Germline trimming cut 0 bases from V and 9 bases from J; bases unmatched to any gene: 7. The CDR3 DNA reads as TGTGCCAGCAGCTTAACAGCGGGAGTTTTAAGTGAGCAGTTCTTC. It specifies CASSLTAGVLSEQFF.